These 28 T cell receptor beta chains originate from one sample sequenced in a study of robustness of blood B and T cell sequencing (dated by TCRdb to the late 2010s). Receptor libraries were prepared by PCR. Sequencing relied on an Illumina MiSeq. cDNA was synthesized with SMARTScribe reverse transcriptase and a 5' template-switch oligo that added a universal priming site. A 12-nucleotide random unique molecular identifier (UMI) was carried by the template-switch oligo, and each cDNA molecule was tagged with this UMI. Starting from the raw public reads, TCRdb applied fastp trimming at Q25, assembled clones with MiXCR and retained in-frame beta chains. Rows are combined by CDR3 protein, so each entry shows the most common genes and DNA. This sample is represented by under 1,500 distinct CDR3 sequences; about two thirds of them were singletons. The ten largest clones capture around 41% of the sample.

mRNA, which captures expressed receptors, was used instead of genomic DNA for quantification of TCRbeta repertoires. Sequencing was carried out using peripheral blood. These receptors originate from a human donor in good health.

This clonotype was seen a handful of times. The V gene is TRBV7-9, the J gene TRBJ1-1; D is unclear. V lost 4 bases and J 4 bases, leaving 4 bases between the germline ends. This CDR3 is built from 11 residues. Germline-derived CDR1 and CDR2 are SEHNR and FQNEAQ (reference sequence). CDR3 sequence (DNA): TGTGCCAGCAGCTCGTCCACTGAAGCTTTCTTT. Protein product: CASSSSTEAFF.

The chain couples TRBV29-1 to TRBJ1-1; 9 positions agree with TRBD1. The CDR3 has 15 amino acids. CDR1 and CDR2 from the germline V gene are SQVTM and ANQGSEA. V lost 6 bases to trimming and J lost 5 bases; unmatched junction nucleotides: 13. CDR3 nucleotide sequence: TGCAGCGTCATGGACAGGGGAGGGGTGGTGACTGAAGCTTTCTTT. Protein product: CSVMDRGGVVTEAFF.

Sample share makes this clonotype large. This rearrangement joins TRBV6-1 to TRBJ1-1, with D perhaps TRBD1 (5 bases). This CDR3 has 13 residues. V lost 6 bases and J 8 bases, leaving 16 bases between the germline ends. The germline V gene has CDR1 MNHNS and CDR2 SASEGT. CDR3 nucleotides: TGTGCCAGCAGAAGACGAGGGGTCTGGGAAGCTTTCTTT. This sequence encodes CASRRRGVWEAFF.

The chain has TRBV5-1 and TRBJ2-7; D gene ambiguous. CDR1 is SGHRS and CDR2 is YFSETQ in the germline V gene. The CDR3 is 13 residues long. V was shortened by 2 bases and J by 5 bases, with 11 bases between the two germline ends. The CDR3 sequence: CASSLVGSHEQYF. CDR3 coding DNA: TGCGCCAGCAGCTTAGTAGGCAGCCACGAGCAGTACTTC.

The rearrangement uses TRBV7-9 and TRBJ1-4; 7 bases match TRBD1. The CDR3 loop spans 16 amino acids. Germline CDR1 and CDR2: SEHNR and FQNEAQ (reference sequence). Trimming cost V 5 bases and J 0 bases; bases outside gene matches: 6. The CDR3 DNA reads TGTGCCAGCAGCAAGAGACAGGGCACAACTAATGAAAAACTGTTTTTT. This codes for CASSKRQGTTNEKLFF. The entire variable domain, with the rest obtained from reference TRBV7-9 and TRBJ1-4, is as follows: DTGVSQNPRHKITKRGQNVTFRCDPISEHNRLYWYRQTLGQGPEFLTYFQNEAQLEKSRLLSDRFSAERPKGSFSTLEIQRTEQGDSAMYLCASSKRQGTTNEKLFFGSGTQLSVL.

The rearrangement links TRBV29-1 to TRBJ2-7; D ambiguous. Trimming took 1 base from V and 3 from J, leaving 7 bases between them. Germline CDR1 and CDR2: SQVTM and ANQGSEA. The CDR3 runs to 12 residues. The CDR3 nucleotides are TGCAGCGTTGAAGGGACGGGCTACGAGCAGTACTTC. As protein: CSVEGTGYEQYF.

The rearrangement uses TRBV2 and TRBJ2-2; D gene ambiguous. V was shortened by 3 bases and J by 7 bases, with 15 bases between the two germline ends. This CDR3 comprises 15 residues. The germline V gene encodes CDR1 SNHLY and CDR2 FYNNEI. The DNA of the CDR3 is TGTGCCAGCAGTGACCCCCGGTCCCGTAACGGGGAGCTGTTTTTT. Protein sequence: CASSDPRSRNGELFF.

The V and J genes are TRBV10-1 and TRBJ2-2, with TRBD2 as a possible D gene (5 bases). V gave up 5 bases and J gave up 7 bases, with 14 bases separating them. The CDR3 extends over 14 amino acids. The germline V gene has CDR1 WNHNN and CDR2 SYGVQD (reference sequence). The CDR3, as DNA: TGCGCCAGCAGTATTTCGGTAGCGAACGGGGAGCTGTTTTTT. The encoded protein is CASSISVANGELFF.

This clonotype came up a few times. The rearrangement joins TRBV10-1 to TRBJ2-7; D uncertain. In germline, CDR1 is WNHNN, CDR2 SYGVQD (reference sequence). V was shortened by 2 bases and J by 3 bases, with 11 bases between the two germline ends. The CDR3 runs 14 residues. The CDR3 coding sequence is TGCGCCAGCAGTGAGCTTAACTCCGACTACGAGCAGTACTTC. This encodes CASSELNSDYEQYF.

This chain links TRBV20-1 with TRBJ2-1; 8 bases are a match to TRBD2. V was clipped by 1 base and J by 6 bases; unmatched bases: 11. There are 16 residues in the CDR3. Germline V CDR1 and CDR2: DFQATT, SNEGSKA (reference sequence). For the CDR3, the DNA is TGCAGTGCTAGAGTCCAGCGGGGGAGCCGAAGCAATGAGCAGTTCTTC. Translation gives CSARVQRGSRSNEQFF.

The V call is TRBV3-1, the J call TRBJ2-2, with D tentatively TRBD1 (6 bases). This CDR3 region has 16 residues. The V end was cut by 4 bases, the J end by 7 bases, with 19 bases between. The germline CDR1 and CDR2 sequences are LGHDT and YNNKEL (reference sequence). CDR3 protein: CASSPRSRGAIGELFF. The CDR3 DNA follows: TGTGCCAGCAGCCCTCGTAGCAGGGGCGCAATCGGGGAGCTGTTTTTT.

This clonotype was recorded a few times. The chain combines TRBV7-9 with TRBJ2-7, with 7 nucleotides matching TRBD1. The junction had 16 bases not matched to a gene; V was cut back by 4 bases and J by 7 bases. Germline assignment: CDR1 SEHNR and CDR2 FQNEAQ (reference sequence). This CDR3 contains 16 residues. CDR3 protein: CASSSTRQGMMGEQYF. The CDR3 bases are TGTGCCAGCAGCTCCACCCGACAGGGAATGATGGGGGAGCAGTACTTC.

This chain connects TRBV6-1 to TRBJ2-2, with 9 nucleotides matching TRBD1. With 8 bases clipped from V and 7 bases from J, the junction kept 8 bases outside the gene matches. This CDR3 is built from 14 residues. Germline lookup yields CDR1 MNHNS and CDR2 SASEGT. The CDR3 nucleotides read TGTGCCAGCCGCACACAGGGGGCGAACGGGGAGCTGTTTTTT. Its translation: CASRTQGANGELFF.

For the CDR3, the DNA is TGCAGTGCTCGAGCGGGGGCCAGCACAGATACGCAGTATTTT. Its translation: CSARAGASTDTQYF. The chain has TRBV20-1 and TRBJ2-3; 8 bases agree with TRBD2. The germline gives CDR1 DFQATT, CDR2 SNEGSKA (reference sequence). The CDR3 consists of 14 residues. Germline trimming cut 5 bases from V and 0 bases from J; bases unmatched to any gene: 4.

In nucleotides, the CDR3 is TGTGCCAGCAGGTTGGGACAGGTCTCCTACAATGAGCAGTTCTTC. Protein product: CASRLGQVSYNEQFF. The chain couples TRBV6-1 to TRBJ2-1; 8 bases fit TRBD1. CDR1 and CDR2 (germline): MNHNS, SASEGT. J gave up 0 bases and V 6 bases, and 4 bases lay outside the gene matches. CDR3 length: 15 residues.

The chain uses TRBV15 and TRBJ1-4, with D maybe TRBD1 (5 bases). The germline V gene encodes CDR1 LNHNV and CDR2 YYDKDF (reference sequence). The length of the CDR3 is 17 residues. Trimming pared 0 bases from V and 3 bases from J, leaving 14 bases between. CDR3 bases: TGTGCCACCAGCAGAGATCCGGGCAGGGCCTCTAATGAAAAACTGTTTTTT. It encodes CATSRDPGRASNEKLFF.

The CDR3 here is CASSTRAAEFF. The CDR3 region has the DNA TGTGCCAGCAGCACCCGGGCCGCAGAGTTCTTC. The rearrangement joins TRBV6-1 to TRBJ2-1; D remains ambiguous. The length of the CDR3 is 11 residues. Germline lookup yields CDR1 MNHNS and CDR2 SASEGT. The V end was cut by 6 bases, the J end by 14 bases, with 14 bases between.

The CDR3 region has the DNA TGTGCCTGGAACCTATCTTGGGCTAGCACAGATACGCAGTATTTT. Translating it yields CAWNLSWASTDTQYF. V is TRBV30 and J is TRBJ2-3; D unresolved. This CDR3 comprises 15 residues. CDR1 and CDR2 from the germline V gene are GTSNPN and SVGIG (reference sequence). The V and J ends lost 4 bases and 0 bases respectively, with 14 bases between them.

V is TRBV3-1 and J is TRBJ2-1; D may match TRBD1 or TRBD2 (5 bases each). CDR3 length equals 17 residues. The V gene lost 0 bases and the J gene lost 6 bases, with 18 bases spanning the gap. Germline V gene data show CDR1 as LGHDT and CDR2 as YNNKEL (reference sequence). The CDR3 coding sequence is TGTGCCAGCAGCCAAGAAGAAAGGGACCGCCTGGGCAATGAGCAGTTCTTC. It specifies CASSQEERDRLGNEQFF.

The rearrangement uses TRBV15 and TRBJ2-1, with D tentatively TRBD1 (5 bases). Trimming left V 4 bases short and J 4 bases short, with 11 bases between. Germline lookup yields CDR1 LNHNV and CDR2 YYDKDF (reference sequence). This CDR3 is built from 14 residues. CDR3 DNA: TGTGCCACCAGCACTATGACAGAGTACAATGAGCAGTTCTTC. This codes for CATSTMTEYNEQFF.

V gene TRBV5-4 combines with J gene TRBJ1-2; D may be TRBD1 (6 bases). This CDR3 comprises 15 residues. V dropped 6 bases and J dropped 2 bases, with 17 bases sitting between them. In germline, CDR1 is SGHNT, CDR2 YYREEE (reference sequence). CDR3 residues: CASTTGQGKNYGYTF. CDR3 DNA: TGTGCCAGCACCACGGGACAAGGAAAAAACTATGGCTACACCTTC.

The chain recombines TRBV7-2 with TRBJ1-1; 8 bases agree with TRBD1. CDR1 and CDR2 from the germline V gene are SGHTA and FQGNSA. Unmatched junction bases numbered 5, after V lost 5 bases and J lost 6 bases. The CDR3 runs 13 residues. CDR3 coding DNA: TGTGCCAGCAGCAAGCAGGGGGCCGCTGAAGCTTTCTTT. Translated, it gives CASSKQGAAEAFF. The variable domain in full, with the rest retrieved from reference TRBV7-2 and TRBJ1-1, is GAGVSQSPSNKVTEKGKDVELRCDPISGHTALYWYRQSLGQGLEFLIYFQGNSAPDKSGLPSDRFSAERTGGSVSTLTIQRTQQEDSAVYLCASSKQGAAEAFFGQGTRLTVV.

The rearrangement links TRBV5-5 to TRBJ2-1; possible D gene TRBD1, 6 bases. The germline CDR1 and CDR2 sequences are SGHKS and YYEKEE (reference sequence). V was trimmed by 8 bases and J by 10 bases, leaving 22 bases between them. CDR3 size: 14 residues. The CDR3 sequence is CASLLGDTTNEQFF. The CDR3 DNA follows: TGTGCCAGTCTACTAGGGGACACCACCAACGAGCAGTTCTTC.

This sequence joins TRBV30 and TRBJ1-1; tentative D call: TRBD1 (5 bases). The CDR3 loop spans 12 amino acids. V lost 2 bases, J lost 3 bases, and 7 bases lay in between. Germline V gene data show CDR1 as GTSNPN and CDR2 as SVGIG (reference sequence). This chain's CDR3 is CAWSPGDTEAFF. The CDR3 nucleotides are TGTGCCTGGAGTCCGGGGGACACTGAAGCTTTCTTT.

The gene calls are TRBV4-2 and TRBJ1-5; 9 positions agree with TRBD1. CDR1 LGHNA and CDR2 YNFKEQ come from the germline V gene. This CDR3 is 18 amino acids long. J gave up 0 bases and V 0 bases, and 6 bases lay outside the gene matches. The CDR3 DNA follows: TGTGCCAGCAGCCAAGAGGGGGACAGGGACTATAGCAATCAGCCCCAGCATTTT. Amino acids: CASSQEGDRDYSNQPQHF.

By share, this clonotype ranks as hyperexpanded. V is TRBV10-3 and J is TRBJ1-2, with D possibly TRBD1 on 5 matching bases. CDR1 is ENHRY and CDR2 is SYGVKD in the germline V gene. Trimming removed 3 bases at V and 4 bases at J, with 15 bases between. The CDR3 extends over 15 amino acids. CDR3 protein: CAISDLGPGAYGYTF. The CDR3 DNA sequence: TGTGCCATCAGTGACCTGGGCCCTGGGGCCTATGGCTACACCTTC.

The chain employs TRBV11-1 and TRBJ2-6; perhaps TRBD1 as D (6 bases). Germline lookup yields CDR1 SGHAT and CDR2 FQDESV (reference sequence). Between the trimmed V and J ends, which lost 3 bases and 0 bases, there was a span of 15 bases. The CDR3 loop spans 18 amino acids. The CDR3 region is CASSFLTGQASGANVLTF. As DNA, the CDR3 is TGTGCCAGCAGCTTCCTGACAGGCCAAGCCTCTGGGGCCAACGTCCTGACTTTC.

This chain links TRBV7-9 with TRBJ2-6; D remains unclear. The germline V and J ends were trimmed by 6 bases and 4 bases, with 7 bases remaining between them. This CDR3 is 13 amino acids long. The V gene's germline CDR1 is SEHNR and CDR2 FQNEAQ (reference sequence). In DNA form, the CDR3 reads TGTGCCAGCAGTGTACGGGGGGCCAACGTCCTGACTTTC. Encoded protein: CASSVRGANVLTF.